Presented here are 20 T cell receptor beta chains from one specimen sequenced in a study of blood T cell repertoires in COVID-19. Profiling relied on immunoSEQ multiplex PCR, and the TCRdb table lists in-frame clones only, not all of them. The sample consists of 150,000 or so clones, approximately 87% of them appearing once. The specimen sequenced was PBMCs or T cells enriched from blood (not recorded which). The source is a woman between 50 and 59 years old who had recovered from COVID-19.

The rearrangement joins TRBV3-1 (or the pseudogene TRBV3-2) to TRBJ2-3, with TRBD1 as a possible D gene (5 bases). CDR1 is LGHDT and CDR2 is YNNKEL in the germline V gene (reference sequence). Trimming pared 5 bases from V and 6 bases from J, leaving 18 bases between. CDR3 size: 15 residues. The CDR3 nucleotides are TGTGCCAGCAGCGCCCTAGGTGACAGATCCGATACGCAGTATTTT. The encoded protein is CASSALGDRSDTQYF.

CDR3 sequence: CASSLGLALPQFF. CDR3 nucleotide sequence: TGTGCCAGTAGTTTGGGACTAGCTTTGCCACAGTTCTTC. The genes are TRBV19 and TRBJ2-1, with 9 bases lining up with TRBD2. The CDR3 consists of 13 residues. The V and J ends lost 5 bases and 13 bases, in that order; junction bases with no gene match: 9. CDR1 and CDR2 from the germline V gene are LNHDA and SQIVND (reference sequence).

The rearrangement uses TRBV27 and TRBJ1-2, with 9 bases identical to TRBD1. With V trimmed by 4 bases and J by 4 bases, 4 bases remained unmatched. CDR3 length equals 14 residues. The V gene's germline CDR1 is MNHEY and CDR2 SMNVEV (reference sequence). Here the CDR3 DNA reads TGTGCCAGCAGTTACCAACAGGGGGCCTATGGCTACACCTTC. Translation: CASSYQQGAYGYTF.

CDR3 region: CASSGDRFDYGYTF. In nucleotides, the CDR3 is TGTGCCAGTAGCGGGGACAGGTTTGACTATGGCTACACCTTC. The chain is built from TRBV19 and TRBJ1-2, with 8 bases lining up with TRBD1. The length of the CDR3 is 14 residues. Per the germline V gene, CDR1 is LNHDA and CDR2 is SQIVND (reference sequence). V lost 6 bases to trimming and J lost 3 bases; unmatched junction nucleotides: 6.

This chain connects TRBV28 to TRBJ2-3, with D possibly TRBD1 on 6 matching bases. V lost 3 bases, J lost 0 bases, and 22 bases lay in between. The germline V gene has CDR1 MDHEN and CDR2 SYDVKM. The CDR3 extends over 19 amino acids. CDR3 nucleotides: TGTGCCAGCAGTTTTCCGCGGACCCGCACAGGGTCTAGCACAGATACGCAGTATTTT. Translated, it gives CASSFPRTRTGSSTDTQYF.

This chain uses TRBV4-2 with TRBJ2-5; 14 bases line up with TRBD2. The trim removed 3 bases at V and 1 base at J, leaving 4 bases unmatched. This CDR3 has 17 amino acids. Germline CDR1 and CDR2: LGHNA and YNFKEQ. CDR3 DNA sequence: TGTGCCAGCAGCCAGGGTGGGACTAGCGGGGGCCAAGAGACCCAGTACTTC. Residues: CASSQGGTSGGQETQYF.

This rearrangement joins TRBV7-9 to TRBJ1-5; weak D call: TRBD1 (6 bases). CDR1 is SEHNR, CDR2 FQNEAQ, per germline (reference sequence). CDR3 length equals 15 residues. Trimming cost V 7 bases and J 4 bases, with 17 bases left between them. Here the CDR3 reads CASTDQGTGNQPQHF. In nucleotides, the CDR3 is TGTGCCAGCACCGACCAAGGAACAGGGAATCAGCCCCAGCATTTT.

The table lists this clone with a few counts. The chain's CDR3 is CASSPAGTGRNTEAFF. CDR3 nucleotide sequence: TGTGCCAGTAGTCCCGCAGGGACAGGGAGGAACACTGAAGCTTTCTTT. The genes are TRBV19 and TRBJ1-1, with 9 bases lining up with TRBD1. CDR1 LNHDA and CDR2 SQIVND come from the germline V gene (reference sequence). CDR3 length: 16 amino acids. J gave up 1 base and V 5 bases, and 8 bases lay outside the gene matches.

The chain uses TRBV7-8 and TRBJ1-1, with 9 nucleotides matching TRBD1. Per germline, CDR1 SGHVS and CDR2 FQNEAQ. V shed 8 bases and J 0 bases; nucleotides not matched to a gene: 13. This CDR3 region has 17 residues. The CDR3 loop is CASCKTGGGIMNTEAFF. The CDR3, as DNA: TGTGCCAGCTGCAAGACAGGGGGTGGGATAATGAACACTGAAGCTTTCTTT.

The V gene is TRBV3-1 (or the pseudogene TRBV3-2), the J gene TRBJ1-6; D remains unclear. Trimming left V 8 bases short and J 9 bases short, with 17 bases between. Germline-derived CDR1 and CDR2 are LGHDT and YNNKEL (reference sequence). The CDR3 extends over 14 amino acids. CDR3 amino acids: CASAFARVGSPLHF. CDR3 sequence (DNA): TGTGCCAGCGCGTTCGCCCGGGTAGGTTCACCCCTCCACTTT.

This sequence joins TRBV4-1 and TRBJ2-5; 9 bases line up with TRBD2. There are 15 residues in the CDR3. Germline V gene data show CDR1 as MGHRA and CDR2 as YSYEKL. V lost 1 base, J lost 3 bases, and 3 bases stayed unmatched. The CDR3 nucleotides read TGCGCCAGCAGCCAAGCGGGGACTAGCAAAGAGACCCAGTACTTC. Amino acids: CASSQAGTSKETQYF.

The rearrangement uses TRBV7-2 and TRBJ2-3; no definite D call. Trimming removed 0 bases from V and 5 bases from J, with 6 bases in between. Per the germline V gene, CDR1 is SGHTA and CDR2 is FQGNSA. This CDR3 spans 13 amino acids. The chain's CDR3 is CASSLAPLDTQYF. CDR3 DNA: TGTGCCAGCAGCTTAGCCCCACTAGATACGCAGTATTTT. The full variable domain, completed using reference TRBV7-2 and TRBJ2-3, is GAGVSQSPSNKVTEKGKDVELRCDPISGHTALYWYRQSLGQGLEFLIYFQGNSAPDKSGLPSDRFSAERTGGSVSTLTIQRTQQEDSAVYLCASSLAPLDTQYFGPGTRLTVL.

This chain joins TRBV30 and TRBJ1-2; possible D gene TRBD1, 6 bases. V dropped 3 bases and J dropped 8 bases, with 16 bases sitting between them. Germline loops: CDR1 GTSNPN, CDR2 SVGIG (reference sequence). The CDR3 spans 13 residues. This CDR3 is CAWSARTDGGYTF. CDR3 nucleotide sequence: TGTGCCTGGAGCGCCCGGACAGACGGGGGCTACACCTTC.

This clone has a single count. This sequence joins TRBV7-6 and TRBJ2-1; TRBD1 agrees at 9 bases. V shed 5 bases, J shed 9 bases, and the junction held 14 bases outside the gene matches. CDR1 is SGHVS and CDR2 is FNYEAQ in the germline V gene. The CDR3 is made up of 16 amino acids. CDR3 in amino acids: CASSDTGTGFVAEQFF. DNA for the CDR3: TGTGCCAGCAGCGATACCGGGACAGGGTTTGTTGCTGAGCAGTTCTTC.

This clone appeared a single time. V and J are TRBV19 and TRBJ2-4, with D possibly being TRBD1 (6 bases). The germline CDR1 and CDR2 sequences are LNHDA and SQIVND (reference sequence). CDR3 length equals 16 residues. V was cut by 10 bases and J by 0 bases, with 19 bases left in between. CDR3 DNA: TGTGCCACCGAGGGTGTGGGGGCACTAGCCAAAAACATTCAGTACTTC. It encodes CATEGVGALAKNIQYF.

The V call is TRBV18, the J call TRBJ1-5, with TRBD1 as a possible D gene (6 bases). CDR1 is KGHSH, CDR2 LQKENI, per germline. V was clipped by 2 bases and J by 1 base, with 15 bases between them. The CDR3 runs 17 residues. CDR3 sequence: CASSPGVFDRSNQPQHF. The DNA for the CDR3 is TGTGCCAGCTCACCAGGCGTTTTTGACAGGAGCAATCAGCCCCAGCATTTT.

Note on this clone: Other DNA sequences within the sample encode an identical CDR3. V usage is TRBV5-1 and J usage is TRBJ2-5; 12 bases align to TRBD2. The CDR3 runs 16 residues. With 2 bases clipped from V and 2 bases from J, the junction kept 4 bases outside the gene matches. Germline assignment: CDR1 SGHRS and CDR2 YFSETQ. The CDR3 sequence: CASSLGLAGSQETQYF. CDR3 sequence (DNA): TGCGCCAGCAGCTTAGGACTAGCGGGGTCACAAGAGACCCAGTACTTC.

The sample holds one count of this clone. CDR3: CASSLTRGGSPLHF. In DNA, the CDR3 is TGTGCCAGCAGCCTCACCAGGGGTGGCTCACCCCTCCACTTT. V gene TRBV11-3 combines with J gene TRBJ1-6; D might be TRBD1 (6 bases). CDR1 and CDR2 (germline): SGHNT, YENEEA. V dropped 5 bases and J dropped 10 bases, with 15 bases sitting between them. The CDR3 totals 14 residues.

The V call is TRBV5-1, the J call TRBJ1-4, with 9 bases that match TRBD1. The CDR3 sequence is 16 residues long. The germline V gene encodes CDR1 SGHRS and CDR2 YFSETQ. V trimming: 4 bases; J trimming: 7 bases; junction bases outside the gene matches: 11. CDR3 loop: CASSVKTGTGSEKLFF. For the CDR3, the DNA is TGCGCCAGCAGCGTGAAAACCGGGACAGGGAGTGAAAAACTGTTTTTT.

This clone was recorded a few times. V and J are TRBV12-3 or TRBV12-4 and TRBJ1-1, with 7 nucleotides matching TRBD1. J lost 4 bases, V lost 6 bases, and 2 bases had no gene match. The CDR3 contains 12 residues. The CDR3: CASSTGATEAFF. The DNA for the CDR3 is TGTGCCAGCAGCACAGGGGCCACTGAAGCTTTCTTT.